The sequence of this T cell receptor (beta chain) was determined in a study of human T cells and chemical hapten exposure. Findings of the study overall: Expanded TCRs were compared with controls, and the expanded TCRs formed significantly more large CDR3 similarity clusters.

The time point denotes: pre-sensitization, week 0. Documented treatment: therapeutic diphenylcyclopropenone sensitization with weekly scalp DPC. In this sample, this clonotype turned up many times. Its antigen is unidentified. Per the study methods: Samples ranged from about 23,224 to 690,600 TCRs, with a median of 95,638. TCRdb processed the RACE reads anew with MiXCR; each CDR3 protein has one entry. The V and J calls, along with clone size, are taken from TCRdb and not from the paper's own processing. The profile shows 250,000 to 300,000 distinct CDR3 sequences, approximately 7.5% of them singletons. Germline V gene sequence: CDR1 SNHLY, CDR2 FYNNEI. The CDR3 spans 13 residues. Trimming shortened V by 4 bases and J by 1 base, and 7 bases separated the two germline ends.

The V and J genes are TRBV2 and TRBJ1-1, with D hard to call. Source: whole blood, taken in connection with sensitization to the hapten diphenylcyclopropenone (DPC). The receptor was derived from a young man with alopecia areata. Some clones in this sample may be carry-over from other donors' samples. The CDR3 reads CASSVGWNTEAFF. CDR3 coding DNA: TGTGCCAGCAGTGTAGGGTGGAACACTGAAGCTTTCTTT. The variable domain in full, completed from reference TRBV2 and TRBJ1-1, reads EPEVTQTPSHQVTQMGQEVILRCVPISNHLYFYWYRQILGQKVEFLVSFYNNEISEKSEIFDDQFSVERPDGSNFTLKIRSTKLEDSAMYFCASSVGWNTEAFFGQGTRLTVV.